Listed below are T cell receptor beta chains from one sample, sequenced in a study of blood T cells in healthy people across ages. MiXCR, run by TCRdb on the 5' RACE reads, gives a single entry per CDR3 protein. Of some 1,500,000 distinct CDR3 sequences listed, roughly two fifths were seen once; the top ten hold around 4%. Sequencing input: blood. The origin of the receptors is a woman aged 18-29 years in good health. Both conserved end residues are part of each CDR3. Each record gives: V gene, clone size, D gene, CDR3 length, J gene, CDR3 DNA, CDR3 protein. The D gene is left open where the match is weak. Clone size appears in some rows only: once, few, many, or a class for an expanded clone.

TRBV20-1	.	.	13	TRBJ2-1	TGCAGTGCTAGAGACCCAGGGTACAATGAGCAGTTCTTC	CSARDPGYNEQFF
TRBV2	.	TRBD1	12	TRBJ1-2	TGTGCCAGCAAGGGCCAGGGGGGTGGCTACACCTTC	CASKGQGGGYTF
TRBV25-1	.	.	15	TRBJ1-6	TGTGCCAGCAGTGAATTAAAGGGACAATCGCCACCCCTCCACTTT	CASSELKGQSPPLHF
TRBV7-9	.	.	14	TRBJ2-3	TGTGCCAGCAGCTTATCGGTGGGACTGGATACGCAGTATTTT	CASSLSVGLDTQYF
TRBV29-1	few	.	12	TRBJ2-1	TGCAGCGTTGATCCCGCCCATGATGAGCAGTTCTTC	CSVDPAHDEQFF
TRBV12-3/TRBV12-4	once	TRBD1	16	TRBJ2-7	TGTGCCAGCACCTACAGGGGGGCAGCCTCCTACAATGAGCAGTACTTC	CASTYRGAASYNEQYF
TRBV6-5	many	.	14	TRBJ1-2	TGTGCCAGCAGTCCCCCCCCGGGGGCAAGTGGCTACACCTTC	CASSPPPGASGYTF
TRBV3-1	few	.	14	TRBJ2-7	TGTGCCAGCAGCCTGTCAGGAGCGGTGGGCGAGCAGTACTTC	CASSLSGAVGEQYF
TRBV4-1	few	.	18	TRBJ1-1	TGCGCCAGCAGCCAAGACTGGGCAGGGGCTTACACGAGGACTGAAGCTTTCTTT	CASSQDWAGAYTRTEAFF
TRBV5-5	.	.	14	TRBJ1-1	TGTGCCAGCAGCTTTGTCCAGGCAAACGCTGAAGCTTTCTTT	CASSFVQANAEAFF
TRBV6-2/TRBV6-3	.	.	15	TRBJ2-3	TGTGCCAGCAGTTACCTGAGCCCTGTGACGGATACGCAGTATTTT	CASSYLSPVTDTQYF
TRBV7-2	few	.	17	TRBJ2-3	TGTGCCAGCAGCTCCAGCAGAAATCCAAGGTCCACAGATACGCAGTATTTT	CASSSSRNPRSTDTQYF
TRBV4-3	.	TRBD1	16	TRBJ1-1	TGCGCCAGCAACCAGACCGTCGGACAGGCCAGAACTGAAGCTTTCTTT	CASNQTVGQARTEAFF
TRBV4-1	few	.	13	TRBJ1-6	TGCGCCAGCAGCCAAGTTCGGGTATCACCCCTCCACTTT	CASSQVRVSPLHF
TRBV7-2	few	TRBD1	14	TRBJ1-2	TGTGCCAGCAGCTCTCCGGACAGGGGGAATGGCTACACCTTC	CASSSPDRGNGYTF
TRBV6-2/TRBV6-3	.	.	13	TRBJ2-7	TGTGCCAGCAGTTCCCAACTGGGCTACGAGCAGTACTTC	CASSSQLGYEQYF
TRBV20-1	.	TRBD2	17	TRBJ2-1	TGCAGTGCCGAAGGGGTTGGGACTAGCTTCTCCTACAATGAGCAGTTCTTC	CSAEGVGTSFSYNEQFF
TRBV29-1	few	.	13	TRBJ1-1	TGCAGCGTATTCCAACGCCAGACAGGAGGAGCTTTCTTT	CSVFQRQTGGAFF
TRBV12-3/TRBV12-4	few	TRBD2	15	TRBJ2-1	TGTGCCAGCAGTAACCCGGGACTAGGCAGAAATGAGCAGTTCTTC	CASSNPGLGRNEQFF
TRBV7-9	.	.	15	TRBJ2-5	TGTGCCAGCAGCTTAGGCGACAGCAACCAAGAGACCCAGTACTTC	CASSLGDSNQETQYF
TRBV20-1	.	.	15	TRBJ2-1	TGCAGTGCTAACCCTAGACTCCTCTCCTACAATGAGCAGTTCTTC	CSANPRLLSYNEQFF
TRBV24-1	.	TRBD2	15	TRBJ2-1	TGTGCCACCAGTGGAGGTAGCGGGACCTACAATGAGCAGTTCTTC	CATSGGSGTYNEQFF
TRBV20-1	.	TRBD1	15	TRBJ1-2	TGCAGTGCACCGGGACAGGCGATCGGCTGGTCTGGCTACACCTTC	CSAPGQAIGWSGYTF
TRBV20-1	few	.	14	TRBJ2-3	TGCAGTGCGGACCCAGCGGACTCGATAGATACGCAGTATTTT	CSADPADSIDTQYF
TRBV29-1	.	.	14	TRBJ2-1	TGCAGCGTTGAAGTCAGGGGGGCCTACAATGAGCAGTTCTTC	CSVEVRGAYNEQFF
TRBV7-2	.	.	14	TRBJ1-3	TGTGCCAGCAGCCTCCCATCGGCTGGAAACACCATATATTTT	CASSLPSAGNTIYF
TRBV5-1	.	.	14	TRBJ2-5	TGCGCCAGCAGCTTGGAAGGAGTGGAAGAGACCCAGTACTTC	CASSLEGVEETQYF
TRBV7-9	once	.	15	TRBJ2-1	TGTGCCAGCAGCGATGAGCGGAGATTCGACAATGAGCAGTTCTTC	CASSDERRFDNEQFF
TRBV5-5	.	TRBD2	16	TRBJ2-1	TGTGCCAGCAGCTCTCGGCTAGCGGGAGATTGGAATGAGCAGTTCTTC	CASSSRLAGDWNEQFF
TRBV7-9	.	TRBD2	14	TRBJ2-5	TGTGCCAGCAGCTCCCTAGGACTAGAAGAGACCCAGTACTTC	CASSSLGLEETQYF
TRBV12-3/TRBV12-4	.	TRBD1	13	TRBJ1-5	TGTGCCTCAACGGGACAGCGCAATCAGCCCCAGCATTTT	CASTGQRNQPQHF
TRBV7-2	few	.	12	TRBJ1-6	TGTGCCAGCAGCGTGACCCCAAGGCCCCTCCACTTT	CASSVTPRPLHF
TRBV15	.	.	15	TRBJ2-5	TGTGCCACCAGCAGAGATTCCCATACCTACAATGAGCAGTACTTC	CATSRDSHTYNEQYF
TRBV10-3	once	.	14	TRBJ1-1	TGTGCCATCAGGCCGCAGGGAGGGTACACTGAAGCTTTCTTT	CAIRPQGGYTEAFF
TRBV7-2	.	TRBD2	20	TRBJ2-7	TGTGCCAGCAGCTTACGCTCTGGGACTAGCGGGGGGCGCTCCTACAATGAGCAGTACTTC	CASSLRSGTSGGRSYNEQYF
TRBV5-1	few	TRBD1	14	TRBJ2-5	TGCGCCAGCAGGTTACAGGGGGCCCAAGAGACCCAGTACTTC	CASRLQGAQETQYF
TRBV28	.	.	16	TRBJ2-1	TGTGCCAGCAGTTTCGCTCGCCCACCCGGTACAAATGAGCAGTTCTTC	CASSFARPPGTNEQFF
TRBV6-5	.	.	18	TRBJ2-5	TGTGCCAGCAGTTATATTTATGCCGGGAATAAGGACCAAGAGACCCAGTACTTC	CASSYIYAGNKDQETQYF
TRBV28	few	.	15	TRBJ2-4	TGTGCCAGCATGGCCAAGGCCCTAGCCAAAAACATTCAGTACTTC	CASMAKALAKNIQYF
TRBV9	.	.	12	TRBJ1-1	TGTGCCAGCAGCGTAGTAAACACTGAAGCTTTCTTT	CASSVVNTEAFF
TRBV6-6	.	.	15	TRBJ2-7	TGTGCCAGCAGTTACGAGGCGGTCAGACCCTACGAGCAGTACTTC	CASSYEAVRPYEQYF
TRBV9	.	TRBD2	14	TRBJ2-7	TGTGCCAGCAGCGTAGGGGGAGCGGGAGGCGAGCAGTACTTC	CASSVGGAGGEQYF
TRBV27	.	TRBD2	17	TRBJ2-1	TGTGCCAGCAGCCGGGGGGCTAGCGGGGGAAACTACAATGAGCAGTTCTTC	CASSRGASGGNYNEQFF
TRBV5-1	.	TRBD2	16	TRBJ2-5	TGCGCCAGCAGTCCTACACCCGGGCTAGCGGGGAATGAGCAGTACTTC	CASSPTPGLAGNEQYF
TRBV12-3/TRBV12-4	few	.	14	TRBJ1-6	TGTGCCAGCACCTTCAGAGCTGGGGATTCACCCCTCCACTTT	CASTFRAGDSPLHF